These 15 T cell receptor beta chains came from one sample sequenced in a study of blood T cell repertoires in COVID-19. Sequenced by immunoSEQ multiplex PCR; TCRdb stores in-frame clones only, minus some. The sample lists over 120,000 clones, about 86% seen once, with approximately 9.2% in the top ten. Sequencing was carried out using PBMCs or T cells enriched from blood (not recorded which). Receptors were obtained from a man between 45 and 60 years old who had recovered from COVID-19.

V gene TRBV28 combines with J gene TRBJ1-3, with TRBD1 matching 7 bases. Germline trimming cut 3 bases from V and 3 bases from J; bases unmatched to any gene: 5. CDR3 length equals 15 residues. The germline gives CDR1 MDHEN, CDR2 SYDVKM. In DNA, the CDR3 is TGTGCCAGCAGTTTGGAGGGGGCAGTTGGAAACACCATATATTTT. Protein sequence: CASSLEGAVGNTIYF.

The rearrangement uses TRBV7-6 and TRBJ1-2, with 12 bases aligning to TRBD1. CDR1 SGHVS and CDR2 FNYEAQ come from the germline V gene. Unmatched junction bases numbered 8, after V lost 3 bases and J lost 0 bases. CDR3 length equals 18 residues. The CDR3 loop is CASSFLGTGGAANYGYTF. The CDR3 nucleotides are TGTGCCAGCAGCTTTTTAGGGACAGGGGGCGCGGCTAACTATGGCTACACCTTC.

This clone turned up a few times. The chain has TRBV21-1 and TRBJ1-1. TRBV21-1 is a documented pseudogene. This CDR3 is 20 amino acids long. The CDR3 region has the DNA TGTGCCAGCAGCAAAGACTGTCGGGCAGCTCCCGGGGGGTTGAACACTGAAGCTTTCTTT. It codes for CASSKDCRAAPGGLNTEAFF.

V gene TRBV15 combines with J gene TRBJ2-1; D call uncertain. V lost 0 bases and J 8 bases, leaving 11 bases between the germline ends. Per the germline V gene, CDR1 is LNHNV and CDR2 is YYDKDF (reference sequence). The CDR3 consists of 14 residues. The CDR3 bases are TGTGCCACCAGCAGAGATCTCGGAGACGATGAGCAGTTCTTC. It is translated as CATSRDLGDDEQFF.

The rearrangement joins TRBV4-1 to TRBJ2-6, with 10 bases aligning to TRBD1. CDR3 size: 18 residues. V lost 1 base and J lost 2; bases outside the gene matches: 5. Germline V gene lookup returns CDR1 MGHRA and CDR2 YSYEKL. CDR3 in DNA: TGCGCCAGCAGCCAAGTGGGACAGGGGCCAGCTGGGGCCAACGTCCTGACTTTC. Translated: CASSQVGQGPAGANVLTF.

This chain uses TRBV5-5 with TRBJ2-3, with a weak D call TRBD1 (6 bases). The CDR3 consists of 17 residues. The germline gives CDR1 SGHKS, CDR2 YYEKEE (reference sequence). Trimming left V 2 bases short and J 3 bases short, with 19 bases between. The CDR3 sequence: CASSLGARGLGTDTQYF. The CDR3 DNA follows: TGTGCCAGCAGCTTAGGGGCCAGGGGTCTAGGTACAGATACGCAGTATTTT.

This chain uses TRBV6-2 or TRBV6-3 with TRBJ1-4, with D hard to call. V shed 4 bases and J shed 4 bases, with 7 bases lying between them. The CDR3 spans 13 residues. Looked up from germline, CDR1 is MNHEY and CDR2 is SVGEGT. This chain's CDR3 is CASSSTDNEKLFF. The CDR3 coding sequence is TGTGCCAGCAGTTCAACAGATAATGAAAAACTGTTTTTT.

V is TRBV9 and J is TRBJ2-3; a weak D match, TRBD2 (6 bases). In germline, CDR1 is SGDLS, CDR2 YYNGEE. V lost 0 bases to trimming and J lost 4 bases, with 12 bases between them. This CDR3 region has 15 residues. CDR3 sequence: CASSVDLRDADTQYF. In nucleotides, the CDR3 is TGTGCCAGCAGCGTAGATCTGCGGGATGCAGATACGCAGTATTTT.

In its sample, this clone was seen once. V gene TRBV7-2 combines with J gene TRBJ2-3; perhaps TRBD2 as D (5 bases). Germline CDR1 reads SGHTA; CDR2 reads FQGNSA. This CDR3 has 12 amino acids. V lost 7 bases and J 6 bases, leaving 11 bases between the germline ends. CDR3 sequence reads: CASKLAQDTQYF. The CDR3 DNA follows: TGTGCCAGCAAGCTAGCTCAGGATACGCAGTATTTT.

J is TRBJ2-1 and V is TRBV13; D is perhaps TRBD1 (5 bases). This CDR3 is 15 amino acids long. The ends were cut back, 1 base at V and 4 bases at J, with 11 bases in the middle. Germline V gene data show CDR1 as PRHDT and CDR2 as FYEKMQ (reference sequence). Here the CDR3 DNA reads TGTGCCAGCAGCTTAGTGACAGACGGTTACAATGAGCAGTTCTTC. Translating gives CASSLVTDGYNEQFF. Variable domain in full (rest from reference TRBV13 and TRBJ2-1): AAGVIQSPRHLIKEKRETATLKCYPIPRHDTVYWYQQGPGQDPQFLISFYEKMQSDKGSIPDRFSAQQFSDYHSELNMSSLELGDSALYFCASSLVTDGYNEQFFGPGTRLTVL.

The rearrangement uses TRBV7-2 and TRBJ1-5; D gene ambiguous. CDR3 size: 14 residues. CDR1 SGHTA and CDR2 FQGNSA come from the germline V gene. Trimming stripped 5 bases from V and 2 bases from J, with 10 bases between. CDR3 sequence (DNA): TGTGCCAGCAGCCCCCGGACTGGCAATCAGCCCCAGCATTTT. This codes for CASSPRTGNQPQHF.

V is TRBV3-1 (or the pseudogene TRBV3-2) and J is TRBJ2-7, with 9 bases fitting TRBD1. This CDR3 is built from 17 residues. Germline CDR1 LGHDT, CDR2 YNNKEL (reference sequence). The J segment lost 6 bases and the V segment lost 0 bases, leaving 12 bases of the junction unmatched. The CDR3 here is CASSQDRRGQGTAEQYF. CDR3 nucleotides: TGTGCCAGCAGCCAAGATCGTCGGGGACAGGGCACAGCCGAGCAGTACTTC.

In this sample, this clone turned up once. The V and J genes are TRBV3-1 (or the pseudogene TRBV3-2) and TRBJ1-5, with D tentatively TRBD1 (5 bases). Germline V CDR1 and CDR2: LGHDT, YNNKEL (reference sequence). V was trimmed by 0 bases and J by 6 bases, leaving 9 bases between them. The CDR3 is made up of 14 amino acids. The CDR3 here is CASSQDGGGQPQHF. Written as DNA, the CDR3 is TGTGCCAGCAGCCAAGATGGGGGGGGTCAGCCCCAGCATTTT.

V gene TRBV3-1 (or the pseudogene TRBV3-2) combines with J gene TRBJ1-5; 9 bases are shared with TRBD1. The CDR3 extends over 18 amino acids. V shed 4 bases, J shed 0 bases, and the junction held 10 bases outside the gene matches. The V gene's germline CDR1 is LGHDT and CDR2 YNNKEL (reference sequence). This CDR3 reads CASSRGQGKGVSNQPQHF. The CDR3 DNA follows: TGTGCCAGCAGCCGCGGACAGGGGAAAGGAGTTAGCAATCAGCCCCAGCATTTT.

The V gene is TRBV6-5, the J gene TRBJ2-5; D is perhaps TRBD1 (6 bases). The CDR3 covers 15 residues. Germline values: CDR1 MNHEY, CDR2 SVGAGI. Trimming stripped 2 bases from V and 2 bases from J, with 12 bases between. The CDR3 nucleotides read TGTGCCAGCAGTTACCAGGGGATCGCGCAAGAGACCCAGTACTTC. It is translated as CASSYQGIAQETQYF.